The T cell receptor (beta chain) described here comes from a study of blood T cell repertoires in COVID-19. Across the whole study: Samples representing acute and convalescent COVID-19 were sourced from the United States, Italy and Spain. PBMCs, B-cell-depleted T cells, or T cells provided the cDNA or gDNA that made up the material.

The CDR3 loop spans 14 amino acids. With 3 bases removed from V and 1 base from J, the gap between germline ends came to 10 bases. Germline V gene lookup returns CDR1 LNHDA and CDR2 SQIVND (reference sequence). Authors' data handling: Amplification of reference gene primers was used by the study to estimate nucleated cell counts. Data came from immunoSEQ multiplex PCR; TCRdb stores just in-frame clones and leaves some out. The DNA was the basis for D and trimming; V, J and clone size are from that table. Among 46,000 or so clones, about 92% were seen once, and the ten largest hold 15% to 20%. Sequences were obtained from peripheral blood. The sequence came from a man in his 70s with active COVID-19. This chain uses TRBV19 with TRBJ2-7; possibly TRBD2 for D (5 bases). The CDR3 here is CASSMRAPSYEQYF. CDR3 sequence (DNA): TGTGCCAGTAGTATGAGGGCGCCTTCCTACGAGCAGTACTTC.